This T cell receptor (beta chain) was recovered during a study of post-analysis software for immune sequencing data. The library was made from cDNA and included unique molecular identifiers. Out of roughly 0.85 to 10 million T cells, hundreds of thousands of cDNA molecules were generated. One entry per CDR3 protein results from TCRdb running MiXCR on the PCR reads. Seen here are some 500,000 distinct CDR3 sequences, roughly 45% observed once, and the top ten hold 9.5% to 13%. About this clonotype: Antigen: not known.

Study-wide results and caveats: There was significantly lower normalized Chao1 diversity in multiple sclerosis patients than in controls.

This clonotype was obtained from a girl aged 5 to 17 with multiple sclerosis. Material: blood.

In nucleotides, the CDR3 is TGTGCCAGCAGCCAAGACACAGGGACGAACACAGATACGCAGTATTTT. It is translated as CASSQDTGTNTDTQYF. The rearrangement uses TRBV14 and TRBJ2-3, with D perhaps matching TRBD1 (6 bases). The V end was cut by 0 bases, the J end by 2 bases, with 12 bases between. Looked up from germline, CDR1 is SGHDN and CDR2 is FVKESK. This CDR3 has 16 residues.